Listed below are T cell receptor beta chains from one sample, sequenced in a study of T cell responses to AZD1222 COVID-19 vaccine. Measured with immunoSEQ multiplex PCR; TCRdb has only the in-frame clones, and not every one. Of 150,000 to 200,000 clones in the sample, about 87% were seen once. The specimen comprised peripheral blood, sampled on day 0 of MenACWY control vaccination. Receptor source: an adult in good health. CDR3s include the opening cysteine and the closing phenylalanine or tryptophan. Each record gives: V gene, J gene, clone size, CDR3 protein. Only some rows state a clone size, as once, few, many or a class for expanded clones.

TRBV27	TRBJ2-7	.	CASRSGGGRNYEQYF
TRBV11-2	TRBJ1-2	.	CASSHGRSYGYTF
TRBV3-1/TRBV3-2	TRBJ2-1	.	CASSQVRGAEQFF
TRBV27	TRBJ2-7	.	CASSSRREQYF
TRBV19	TRBJ1-2	.	CASSIEVQGAQGYTF
TRBV6-6	TRBJ1-2	.	CASSPPTDGYTF
TRBV27	TRBJ2-7	.	CASSLADPYGEQYF
TRBV6-5	TRBJ2-7	.	CASTKGQAAAYEQYF
TRBV6-5	TRBJ2-3	.	CASTQGSGSTDTQYF
TRBV28	TRBJ1-5	.	CASSLGVGLGQPQHF
TRBV28	TRBJ2-7	.	CASSLWGNEQYF
TRBV6-5	TRBJ1-1	.	CASSHNQNTEAFF
TRBV7-2	TRBJ1-5	once	CASSLASGTGQPQHF
TRBV5-1	TRBJ1-5	.	CASSPGTGGNQPQHF
TRBV24-1	TRBJ2-5	once	CATSDMRDGETQYF
TRBV18	TRBJ2-7	.	CASSPPSPPYEQYF
TRBV7-2	TRBJ2-1	.	CASSLLGLGNEQFF
TRBV28	TRBJ2-7	once	CASRGTGQGRYEQYF
TRBV30	TRBJ1-4	.	CAWSLTGAANEKLFF
TRBV24-1	TRBJ1-5	.	CATSDPGGDSNQPQHF
TRBV27	TRBJ1-3	.	CASGSLSSGNTIYF
TRBV5-1	TRBJ1-2	few	CASSGGYGYTF
TRBV10-3	TRBJ1-1	once	CAISEKGQGDTEAFF
TRBV7-9	TRBJ2-7	.	CASSLGGGVSSYEQYF
TRBV28	TRBJ2-1	.	CASRAGRNEQFF
TRBV5-1	TRBJ1-1	.	CASSPGTVEAFF
TRBV5-5	TRBJ1-5	.	CASSPLGFSNQPQHF
TRBV5-5	TRBJ2-2	.	CASSLGPGELFF
TRBV7-9	TRBJ2-1	once	CASSLGRADEQFF
TRBV30	TRBJ1-2	.	CAWTRQTGDYGYTF
TRBV19	TRBJ1-5	once	CASSITDDQPQHF
TRBV19	TRBJ1-6	.	CASSLKVYNSPLHF
TRBV2	TRBJ1-5	.	CASSGGQENQPQHF
TRBV11-2	TRBJ1-1	.	CASSPTGQGVRTEAFF
TRBV6-5	TRBJ2-2	.	CASRTAGELFF
TRBV11-3	TRBJ2-1	.	CASSQGGIPGDEQFF
TRBV29-1	TRBJ2-1	.	CSVDGLVGVPYNEQFF
TRBV7-2	TRBJ2-7	.	CASSPSDRPNAYF
TRBV10-3	TRBJ2-3	.	CAISEPGLAGTDTQYF
TRBV14	TRBJ1-1	.	CASSHWGTEAFF
TRBV18	TRBJ2-1	once	CASSPRDSQGNEQFF
TRBV7-9	TRBJ1-4	.	CASLGTGNESDEKLFF
TRBV27	TRBJ2-3	.	CASSRPTGSTDTQYF
TRBV6-1	TRBJ1-2	.	CASSEEKFYGYTF
TRBV14	TRBJ2-7	.	CASSQVPGTTFEQYF
TRBV5-4	TRBJ2-5	.	CASSPEQAKIETQYF
TRBV11-2	TRBJ1-3	.	CASSLGSSGNTIYF
TRBV29-1	TRBJ1-5	.	CSVMGQNQPQHF
TRBV7-8	TRBJ1-5	.	CASSLAGGINQPQHF
TRBV10-3	TRBJ2-7	.	CAISEPPYEQYF
TRBV28	TRBJ2-7	.	CASSSGQGGQYF
TRBV10-3	TRBJ1-5	once	CAISPGGDGNQPQHF
TRBV3-1/TRBV3-2	TRBJ2-3	.	CASNARGLLADTQYF
TRBV5-1	TRBJ2-3	.	CASSWGLVSDTQYF
TRBV18	TRBJ1-1	.	CASSPSRGGEGNTEAFF
TRBV7-3	TRBJ2-5	.	CASSTPGLAGVSQTQYF
TRBV2	TRBJ2-7	.	CASSELTGRGHEQYF
TRBV7-2	TRBJ2-1	.	CASSLPDYNEQFF
TRBV2	TRBJ1-5	.	CASSAGHYSNQPQHF
TRBV11-1	TRBJ2-1	.	CASSLTGNEQFF